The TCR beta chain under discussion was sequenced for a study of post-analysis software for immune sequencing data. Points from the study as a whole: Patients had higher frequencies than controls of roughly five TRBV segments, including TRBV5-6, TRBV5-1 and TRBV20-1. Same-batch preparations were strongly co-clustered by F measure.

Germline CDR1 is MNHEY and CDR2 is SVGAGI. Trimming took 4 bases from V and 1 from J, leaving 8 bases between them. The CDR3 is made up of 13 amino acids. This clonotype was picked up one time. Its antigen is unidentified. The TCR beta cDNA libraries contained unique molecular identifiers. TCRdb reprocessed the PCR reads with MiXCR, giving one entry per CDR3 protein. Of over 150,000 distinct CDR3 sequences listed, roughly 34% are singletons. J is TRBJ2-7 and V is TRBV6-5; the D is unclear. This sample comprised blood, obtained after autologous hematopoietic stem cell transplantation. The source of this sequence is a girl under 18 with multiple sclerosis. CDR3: CASSFDISYEQYF. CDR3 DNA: TGTGCCAGCAGTTTCGACATTTCCTACGAGCAGTACTTC.